This T cell receptor (beta chain) is from a study of blood T cells in healthy people across ages. Study conclusions and caveats: Among long-lived donors, naive CD4+ cells were more numerous and diversity higher than in aged donors.

The CDR3 totals 16 residues. After removal of 2 bases from V and 2 bases from J, the junction contained 6 bases not matched to a gene. Looked up from germline, CDR1 is SGHTA and CDR2 is FQGNSA. Peripheral blood, around 9.4 milliliters per donor, was collected. A second PCR, run for roughly 7 to 11 cycles, used a sample-barcoded 5' primer plus a J-beta primer mix. Each CDR3 protein gets one entry after TCRdb re-called the 5' RACE reads with MiXCR. The sample lists some 780,000 distinct CDR3 sequences; roughly three fifths were seen once. This clonotype was counted between two and nine times. Its target is unknown.

The sequenced sample consisted of blood. The rearrangement links TRBV7-2 to TRBJ2-1, with 7 bases fitting TRBD2. The receptor comes from a man in his forties in good health. The CDR3: CASSLSLAGAYNEQFF. The CDR3 nucleotides read TGTGCCAGCAGCTTATCCCTGGCGGGGGCCTACAATGAGCAGTTCTTC. Combining the CDR3 with reference TRBV7-2 and TRBJ2-1 gives the whole variable domain GAGVSQSPSNKVTEKGKDVELRCDPISGHTALYWYRQSLGQGLEFLIYFQGNSAPDKSGLPSDRFSAERTGGSVSTLTIQRTQQEDSAVYLCASSLSLAGAYNEQFFGPGTRLTVL.